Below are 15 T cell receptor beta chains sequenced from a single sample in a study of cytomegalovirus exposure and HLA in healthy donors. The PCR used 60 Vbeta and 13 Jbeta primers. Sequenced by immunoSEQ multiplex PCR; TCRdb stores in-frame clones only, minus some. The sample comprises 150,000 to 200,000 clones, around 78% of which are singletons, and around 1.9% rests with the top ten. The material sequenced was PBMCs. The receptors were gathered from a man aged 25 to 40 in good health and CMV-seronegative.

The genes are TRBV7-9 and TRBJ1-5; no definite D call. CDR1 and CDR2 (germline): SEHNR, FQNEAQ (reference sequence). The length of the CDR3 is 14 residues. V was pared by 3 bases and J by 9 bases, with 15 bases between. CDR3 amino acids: CASSFAEASRPQHF. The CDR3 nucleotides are TGTGCCAGCAGCTTCGCGGAGGCCTCGCGGCCCCAGCATTTT.

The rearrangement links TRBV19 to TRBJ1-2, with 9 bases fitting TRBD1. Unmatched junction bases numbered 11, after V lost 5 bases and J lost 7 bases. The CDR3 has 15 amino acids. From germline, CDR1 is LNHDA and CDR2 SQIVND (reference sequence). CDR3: CASSPETGGSRGYTF. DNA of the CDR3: TGTGCCAGTAGTCCAGAGACAGGGGGAAGCCGTGGCTACACCTTC. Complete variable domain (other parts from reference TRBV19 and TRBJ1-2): DGGITQSPKYLFRKEGQNVTLSCEQNLNHDAMYWYRQDPGQGLRLIYYSQIVNDFQKGDIAEGYSVSREKKESFPLTVTSAQKNPTAFYLCASSPETGGSRGYTFGSGTRLTVV.

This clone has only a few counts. The CDR3 spells CASSFPGQGYEQYF. CDR3 coding DNA: TGTGCCAGCAGCTTCCCGGGACAGGGCTACGAGCAGTACTTC. The chain has TRBV13 and TRBJ2-7; 9 nucleotides line up with TRBD1. V lost 3 bases to trimming and J lost 3 bases; unmatched junction nucleotides: 3. CDR1 and CDR2 from the germline V gene are PRHDT and FYEKMQ (reference sequence). CDR3 size: 14 residues.

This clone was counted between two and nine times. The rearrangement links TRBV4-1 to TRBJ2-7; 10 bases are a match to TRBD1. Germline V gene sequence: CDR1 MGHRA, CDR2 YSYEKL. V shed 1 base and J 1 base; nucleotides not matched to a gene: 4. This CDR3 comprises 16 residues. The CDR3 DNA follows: TGCGCCAGCAGCCAAGGAATGGGACAGGGGTCCTACGAGCAGTACTTC. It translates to CASSQGMGQGSYEQYF.

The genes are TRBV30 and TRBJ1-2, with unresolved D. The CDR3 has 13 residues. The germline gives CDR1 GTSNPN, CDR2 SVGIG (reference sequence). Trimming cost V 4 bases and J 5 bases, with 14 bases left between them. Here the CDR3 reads CAWTTFGRYGYTF. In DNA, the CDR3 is TGTGCCTGGACCACGTTCGGGAGATATGGCTACACCTTC.

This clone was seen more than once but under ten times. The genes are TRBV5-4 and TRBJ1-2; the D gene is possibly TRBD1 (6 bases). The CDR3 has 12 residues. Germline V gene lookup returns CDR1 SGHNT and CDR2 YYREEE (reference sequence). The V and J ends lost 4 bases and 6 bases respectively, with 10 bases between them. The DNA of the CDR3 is TGTGCCAGCAGCGGCTACAGGGATGGCTACACCTTC. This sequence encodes CASSGYRDGYTF.

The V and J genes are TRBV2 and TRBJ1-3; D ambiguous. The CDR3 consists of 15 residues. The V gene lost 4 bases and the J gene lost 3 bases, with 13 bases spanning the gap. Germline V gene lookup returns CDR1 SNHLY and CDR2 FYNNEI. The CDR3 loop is CASSVGGKFGNTIYF. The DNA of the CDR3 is TGTGCCAGCAGTGTAGGAGGGAAATTTGGAAACACCATATATTTT.

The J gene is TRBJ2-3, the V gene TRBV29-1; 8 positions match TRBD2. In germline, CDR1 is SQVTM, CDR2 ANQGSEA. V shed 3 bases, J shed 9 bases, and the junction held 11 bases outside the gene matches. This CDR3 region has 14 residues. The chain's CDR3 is CSVEAGGAGLTQYF. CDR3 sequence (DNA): TGCAGCGTTGAGGCGGGAGGCGCGGGGTTGACGCAGTATTTT.

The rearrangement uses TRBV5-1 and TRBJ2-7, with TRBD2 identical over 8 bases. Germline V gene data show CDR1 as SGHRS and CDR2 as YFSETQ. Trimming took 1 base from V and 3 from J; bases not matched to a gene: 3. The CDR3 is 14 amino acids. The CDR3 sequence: CASSLLSGDYEQYF. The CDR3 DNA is TGCGCCAGCAGCTTGCTTAGCGGGGACTACGAGCAGTACTTC.

The CDR3 loop is CASNPKTGSDYGYTF. The CDR3 DNA is TGTGCCAGCAATCCAAAGACAGGGAGCGACTATGGCTACACCTTC. The chain joins TRBV27 to TRBJ1-2; 7 bases fit TRBD1. V was pared by 7 bases and J by 3 bases, with 11 bases of the junction left unmatched. The CDR3 is 15 residues long. The germline gives CDR1 MNHEY, CDR2 SMNVEV (reference sequence).

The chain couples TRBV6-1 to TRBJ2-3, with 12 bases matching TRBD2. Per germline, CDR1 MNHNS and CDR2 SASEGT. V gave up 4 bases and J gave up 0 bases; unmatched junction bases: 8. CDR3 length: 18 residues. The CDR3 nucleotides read TGTGCCAGCAGTGTCCGGATGGGGACTAGCGGGAGCACAGATACGCAGTATTTT. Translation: CASSVRMGTSGSTDTQYF.

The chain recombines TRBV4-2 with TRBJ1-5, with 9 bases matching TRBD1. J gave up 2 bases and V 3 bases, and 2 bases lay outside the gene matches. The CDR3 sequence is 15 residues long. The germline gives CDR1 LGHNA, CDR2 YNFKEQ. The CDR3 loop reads CASSQTGGGNQPQHF. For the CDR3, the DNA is TGTGCCAGCAGCCAGACAGGGGGAGGCAATCAGCCCCAGCATTTT.

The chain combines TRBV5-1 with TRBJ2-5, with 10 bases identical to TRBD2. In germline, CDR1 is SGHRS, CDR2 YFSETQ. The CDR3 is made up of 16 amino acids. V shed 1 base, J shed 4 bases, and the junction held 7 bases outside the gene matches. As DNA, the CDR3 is TGCGCCAGCAGCTTGTCGGCTAGCGGGAGTCTAGAGACCCAGTACTTC. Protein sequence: CASSLSASGSLETQYF.

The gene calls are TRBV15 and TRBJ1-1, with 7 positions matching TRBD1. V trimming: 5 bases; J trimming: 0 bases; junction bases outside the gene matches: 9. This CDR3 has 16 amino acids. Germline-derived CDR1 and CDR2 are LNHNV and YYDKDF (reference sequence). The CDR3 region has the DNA TGTGCCACCAGCCCAAAGGACAGGACTATGAACACTGAAGCTTTCTTT. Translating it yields CATSPKDRTMNTEAFF.

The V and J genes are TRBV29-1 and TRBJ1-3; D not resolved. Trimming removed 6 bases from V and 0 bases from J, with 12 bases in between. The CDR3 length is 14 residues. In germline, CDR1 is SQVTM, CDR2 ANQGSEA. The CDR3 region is CSVRADSSGNTIYF. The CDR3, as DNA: TGCAGCGTACGAGCCGACTCCTCTGGAAACACCATATATTTT.